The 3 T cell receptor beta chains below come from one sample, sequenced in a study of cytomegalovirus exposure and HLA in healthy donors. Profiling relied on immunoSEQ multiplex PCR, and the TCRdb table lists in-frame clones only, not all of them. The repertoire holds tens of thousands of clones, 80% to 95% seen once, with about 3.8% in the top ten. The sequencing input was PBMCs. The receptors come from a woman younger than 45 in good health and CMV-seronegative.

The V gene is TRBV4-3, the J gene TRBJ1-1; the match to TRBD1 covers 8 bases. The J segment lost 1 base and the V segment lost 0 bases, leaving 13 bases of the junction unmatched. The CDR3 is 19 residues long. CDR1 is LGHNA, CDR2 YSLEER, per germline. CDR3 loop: CASSQEGTGPGSPNTEAFF. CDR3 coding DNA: TGCGCCAGCAGCCAAGAGGGGACAGGCCCTGGATCCCCGAACACTGAAGCTTTCTTT.

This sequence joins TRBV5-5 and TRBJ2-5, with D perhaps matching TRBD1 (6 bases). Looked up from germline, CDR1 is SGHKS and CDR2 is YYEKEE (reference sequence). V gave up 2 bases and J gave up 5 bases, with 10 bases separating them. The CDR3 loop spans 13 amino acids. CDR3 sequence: CASSLQGSETQYF. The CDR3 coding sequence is TGTGCCAGCAGCTTACAGGGTTCTGAGACCCAGTACTTC.

The CDR3, as DNA: TGTGCCAGCAGCTTCCAGTACGGCAGGGCGGATACGCAGTATTTT. Translating it yields CASSFQYGRADTQYF. The chain links TRBV7-9 to TRBJ2-3, with D tentatively TRBD1 (5 bases). Per the germline V gene, CDR1 is SEHNR and CDR2 is FQNEAQ (reference sequence). V was pared by 3 bases and J by 6 bases, with 16 bases between. The CDR3 length is 15 residues.